This T cell receptor (beta chain) was sequenced for a study of shared clonotypes between healthy human individuals. Across the study: Those who served as donors were a couple of women and a few men between the ages of 18 and 49.

Repertoires were generated with immunoSEQ multiplex PCR, while TCRdb's copy carries only in-frame clones and drops some. The sample has about 1 million clones; approximately 72% are singletons. Germline V gene data show CDR1 as MNHEY and CDR2 as SVGAGI. CDR3 length equals 14 residues. V lost 4 bases to trimming and J lost 4 bases, with 14 bases between them. The TCR was taken from a man younger than 30 in good health. The J gene is TRBJ2-7, the V gene TRBV6-5; TRBD2 might be the D (6 bases). Sequenced material: memory CD4+ T cells sorted from blood. Subset described: CD45RA-negative fraction. The CDR3 bases are TGTGCCAGCAGTTCCGCGGGCGGGACTTACGAGCAGTACTTC. Translation: CASSSAGGTYEQYF.